The clone carrying this T cell receptor beta chain was seen only a few times. Authors' analysis steps: The assay estimated nucleated cells by amplifying reference gene primers. Assay: immunoSEQ multiplex PCR; the TCRdb copy retains only in-frame clones and omits some. D and trimming were read from the DNA, whereas the V and J calls and clone size are those reported in that table. The profile shows about 45,000 clones, 86% of them singletons. This CDR3 contains 16 residues. Trimming took 4 bases from V and 3 from J; bases not matched to a gene: 5. CDR1 LGHDT and CDR2 YNNKEL come from the germline V gene (reference sequence). The entry originates in a study of blood T cell repertoires in COVID-19.

This rearrangement joins TRBV3-1 (or the pseudogene TRBV3-2) to TRBJ2-2; 10 nucleotides align to TRBD2. The sequence was collected from a human donor in a cohort sampled during active COVID-19. The sequencing sample was made of peripheral blood. CDR3 DNA: TGTGCCAGCAGCCCCCTAGCGGGGGCCGACACCGGGGAGCTGTTTTTT. Translation gives CASSPLAGADTGELFF.